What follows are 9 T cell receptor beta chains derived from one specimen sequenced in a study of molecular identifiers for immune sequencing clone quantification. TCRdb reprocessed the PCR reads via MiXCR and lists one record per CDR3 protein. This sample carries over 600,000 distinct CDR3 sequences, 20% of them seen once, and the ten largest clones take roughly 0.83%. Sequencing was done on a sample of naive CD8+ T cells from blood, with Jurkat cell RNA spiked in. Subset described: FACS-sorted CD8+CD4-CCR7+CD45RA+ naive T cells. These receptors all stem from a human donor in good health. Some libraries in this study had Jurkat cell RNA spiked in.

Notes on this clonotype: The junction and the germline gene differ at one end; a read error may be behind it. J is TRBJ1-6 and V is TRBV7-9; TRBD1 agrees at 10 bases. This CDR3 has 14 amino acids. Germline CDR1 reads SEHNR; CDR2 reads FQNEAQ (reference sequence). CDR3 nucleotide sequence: TGTGCCGGCAGCTCCGGACAGGGGGTTTCACCCCTCCACTTT. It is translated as CAGSSGQGVSPLHF. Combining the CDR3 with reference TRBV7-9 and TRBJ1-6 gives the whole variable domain DTGVSQNPRHKITKRGQNVTFRCDPISEHNRLYWYRQTLGQGPEFLTYFQNEAQLEKSRLLSDRFSAERPKGSFSTLEIQRTEQGDSAMYLCAGSSGQGVSPLHFGNGTRLTVT.

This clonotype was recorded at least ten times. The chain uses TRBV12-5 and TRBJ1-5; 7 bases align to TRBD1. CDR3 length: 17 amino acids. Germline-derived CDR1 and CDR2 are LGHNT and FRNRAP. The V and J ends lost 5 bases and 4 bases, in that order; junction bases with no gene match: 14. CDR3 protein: CASGPAIEDRLNQPQHF. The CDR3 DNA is TGTGCTAGTGGTCCAGCCATCGAGGACAGGTTGAATCAGCCCCAGCATTTT.

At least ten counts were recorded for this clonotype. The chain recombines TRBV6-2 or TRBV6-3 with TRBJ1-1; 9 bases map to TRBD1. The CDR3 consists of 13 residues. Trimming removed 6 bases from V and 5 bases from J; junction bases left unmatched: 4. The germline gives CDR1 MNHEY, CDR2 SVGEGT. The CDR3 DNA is TGTGCCAGCAGATACAGGGGGCTGACTGAAGCTTTCTTT. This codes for CASRYRGLTEAFF.

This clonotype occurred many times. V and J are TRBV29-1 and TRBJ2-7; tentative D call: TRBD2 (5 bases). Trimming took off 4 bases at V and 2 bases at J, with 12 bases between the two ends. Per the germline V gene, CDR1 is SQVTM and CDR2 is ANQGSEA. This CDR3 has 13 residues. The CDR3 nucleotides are TGCAGCGTTGCCCCGGGGTCCACCTACGAGCAGTACTTC. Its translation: CSVAPGSTYEQYF.

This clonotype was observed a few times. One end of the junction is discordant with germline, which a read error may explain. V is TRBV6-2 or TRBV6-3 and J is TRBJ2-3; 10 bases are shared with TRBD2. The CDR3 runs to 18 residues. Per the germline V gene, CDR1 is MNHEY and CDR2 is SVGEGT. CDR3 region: CVSSYGAPSGRDTDTQYF. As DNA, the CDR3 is TGTGTCAGCAGTTACGGCGCCCCTAGCGGGAGAGACACAGATACGCAGTATTTT.

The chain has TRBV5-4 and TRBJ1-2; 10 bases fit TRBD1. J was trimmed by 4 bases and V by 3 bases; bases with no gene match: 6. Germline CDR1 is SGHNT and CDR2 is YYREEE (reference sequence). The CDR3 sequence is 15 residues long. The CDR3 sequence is CASSSGQGTLYGYTF. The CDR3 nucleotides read TGTGCCAGCAGCTCGGGACAGGGGACCCTCTATGGCTACACCTTC.

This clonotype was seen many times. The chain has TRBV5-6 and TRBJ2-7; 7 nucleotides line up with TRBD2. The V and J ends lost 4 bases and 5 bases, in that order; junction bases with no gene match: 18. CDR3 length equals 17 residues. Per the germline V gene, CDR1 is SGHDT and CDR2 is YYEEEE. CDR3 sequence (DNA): TGTGCCAGCAGCCGCTCGATCGGCGGGGGATCCAGCGACGAGCAGTACTTC. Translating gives CASSRSIGGGSSDEQYF.

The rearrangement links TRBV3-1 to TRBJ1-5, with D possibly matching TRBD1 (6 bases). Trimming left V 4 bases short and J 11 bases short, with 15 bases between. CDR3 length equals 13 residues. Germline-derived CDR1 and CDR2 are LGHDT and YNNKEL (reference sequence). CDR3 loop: CASSRDNSEAQHF. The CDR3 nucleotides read TGTGCCAGCAGCCGGGACAACTCTGAAGCCCAGCATTTT.

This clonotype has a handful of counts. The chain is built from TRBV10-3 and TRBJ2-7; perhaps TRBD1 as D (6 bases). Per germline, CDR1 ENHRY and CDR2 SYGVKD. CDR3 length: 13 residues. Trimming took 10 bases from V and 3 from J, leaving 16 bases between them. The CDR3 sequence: CATEQGIGYEQYF. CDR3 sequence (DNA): TGTGCCACGGAACAGGGTATAGGCTACGAGCAGTACTTC.